Listed here are 16 T cell receptor beta chains from one sample, sequenced in a study of blood T cell repertoires in COVID-19. Method: immunoSEQ multiplex PCR; TCRdb's copy keeps in-frame clones and lacks some. Here the sample spans 110,000 to 150,000 clones, over 80% being singletons. Material: PBMCs or T cells enriched from blood (not recorded which). The source of these receptors is a man aged 55 to 69 who had recovered from COVID-19.

The chain has TRBV7-8 and TRBJ2-7; tentatively, D is TRBD2 (6 bases). This CDR3 is 12 amino acids long. V was pared by 1 base and J by 9 bases, with 10 bases between. CDR1 is SGHVS and CDR2 is FQNEAQ in the germline V gene. The CDR3 loop reads CASSLDGEVQYF. The DNA for the CDR3 is TGTGCCAGCAGCTTAGATGGGGAGGTGCAGTACTTC.

The V gene is TRBV28, the J gene TRBJ2-7, with D tentatively TRBD2 (6 bases). Between the trimmed V and J ends, which lost 5 bases and 4 bases, there was a span of 12 bases. CDR1 and CDR2 (germline): MDHEN, SYDVKM. The CDR3 extends over 13 amino acids. The CDR3, as DNA: TGTGCCAGCAGTATTTCTAGCGTTTACGAGCAGTACTTC. It encodes CASSISSVYEQYF.

The rearrangement links TRBV30 to TRBJ2-7, with TRBD2 matching 11 bases. V gave up 5 bases and J gave up 2 bases; unmatched junction bases: 8. The germline gives CDR1 GTSNPN, CDR2 SVGIG (reference sequence). The CDR3 sequence is 15 residues long. The DNA for the CDR3 is TGTGCCTGGGCCAAGACTAGCGGGGTAACCTACGAGCAGTACTTC. It encodes CAWAKTSGVTYEQYF.

This clone appeared once. This sequence joins TRBV19 and TRBJ2-1, with 7 bases matching TRBD2. Trimming cost V 7 bases and J 1 base; bases outside gene matches: 7. Germline-derived CDR1 and CDR2 are LNHDA and SQIVND (reference sequence). The CDR3 loop spans 15 amino acids. The CDR3 sequence: CASKAGRGSYNEQFF. The CDR3 DNA follows: TGTGCCAGTAAGGCGGGGCGGGGGTCCTACAATGAGCAGTTCTTC.

This clone is a singleton in its sample. V is TRBV5-6 and J is TRBJ2-7; 12 nucleotides match TRBD2. V gave up 4 bases and J gave up 3 bases; unmatched junction bases: 5. The germline V gene has CDR1 SGHDT and CDR2 YYEEEE. The CDR3 covers 15 residues. CDR3 loop: CASSGRTSGNYEQYF. The CDR3 DNA is TGTGCCAGCAGCGGGAGGACTAGCGGGAACTACGAGCAGTACTTC.

The chain is built from TRBV24-1 and TRBJ1-1; 8 positions match TRBD1. The CDR3 is 15 amino acids. Per germline, CDR1 KGHDR and CDR2 SFDVKD. V was clipped by 12 bases and J by 11 bases; unmatched bases: 22. This CDR3 is CAPALRTGLRRWAFF. The CDR3 coding sequence is TGTGCCCCAGCGTTACGGACAGGGTTAAGGAGATGGGCTTTCTTT.

The genes are TRBV2 and TRBJ1-1; a weak D match, TRBD1 (6 bases). The CDR3 spans 13 residues. Deletions cut 6 bases from V and 0 bases from J, with 8 bases between. The germline V gene has CDR1 SNHLY and CDR2 FYNNEI. CDR3 bases: TGTGCCAGCAGACAGGGATTGAACACTGAAGCTTTCTTT. Translated: CASRQGLNTEAFF.

The chain combines TRBV27 with TRBJ2-4; D is undetermined. V was shortened by 3 bases and J by 5 bases, with 14 bases between the two germline ends. This CDR3 is 15 amino acids long. Germline V CDR1 and CDR2: MNHEY, SMNVEV (reference sequence). The CDR3 region has the DNA TGTGCCAGCAGTTTCGAGCCCCTGGGCCAAAACATTCAGTACTTC. This gives the protein CASSFEPLGQNIQYF.

The chain couples TRBV6-6 to TRBJ2-7; 12 nucleotides match TRBD2. The germline CDR1 and CDR2 sequences are MNHNY and SVGAGI (reference sequence). With V trimmed by 6 bases and J by 1 base, 19 bases remained unmatched. The CDR3 is 20 amino acids. CDR3: CASSGRFTSGTSGWSYEQYF. CDR3 bases: TGTGCCAGCAGCGGTCGATTCACCTCGGGGACTAGCGGGTGGTCCTACGAGCAGTACTTC.

The J gene is TRBJ2-5, the V gene TRBV15; 7 bases align to TRBD1. The CDR3 runs to 17 residues. Germline V gene lookup returns CDR1 LNHNV and CDR2 YYDKDF (reference sequence). V lost 0 bases to trimming and J lost 2 bases; unmatched junction nucleotides: 9. Here the CDR3 DNA reads TGTGCCACCAGCAGAGATGGGACAGTTTCCGGGCAAGAGACCCAGTACTTC. Its protein product is CATSRDGTVSGQETQYF. The full variable domain, rest sourced from reference TRBV15 and TRBJ2-5, is DAMVIQNPRYQVTQFGKPVTLSCSQTLNHNVMYWYQQKSSQAPKLLFHYYDKDFNNEADTPDNFQSRRPNTSFCFLDIRSPGLGDTAMYLCATSRDGTVSGQETQYFGPGTRLLVL.

The gene calls are TRBV18 and TRBJ2-7; the match to TRBD1 covers 10 bases. Germline CDR1 and CDR2: KGHSH and LQKENI. The CDR3 covers 13 residues. V lost 3 bases, J lost 9 bases, and 5 bases stayed unmatched. In nucleotides, the CDR3 is TGTGCCAGCTCACCGCCCGGACAGGGGGTGCAGTACTTC. Amino acid sequence: CASSPPGQGVQYF.

This clone showed up just once. V and J are TRBV18 and TRBJ1-2; D gene uncertain. This CDR3 has 13 residues. V gave up 6 bases and J gave up 6 bases, with 14 bases separating them. CDR1 and CDR2 (germline): KGHSH, LQKENI. Here the CDR3 reads CASSQPEKNGYTF. CDR3 DNA sequence: TGTGCCAGCTCCCAACCGGAGAAGAATGGCTACACCTTC.

The rearrangement joins TRBV6-4 to TRBJ2-3; D possibly corresponds to TRBD2 (6 bases). CDR1 is MRHNA, CDR2 SNTAGT, per germline. The CDR3 contains 13 residues. Trimming removed 3 bases at V and 4 bases at J, with 8 bases between. For the CDR3, the DNA is TGTGCCAGCAGTGATCGGGGGTCAGATACGCAGTATTTT. It is translated as CASSDRGSDTQYF.

This chain uses TRBV15 with TRBJ2-7, with TRBD2 identical over 8 bases. CDR1 LNHNV and CDR2 YYDKDF come from the germline V gene (reference sequence). CDR3 length: 16 residues. V shed 2 bases and J 0 bases; nucleotides not matched to a gene: 6. The CDR3 here is CATSRTAGESSYEQYF. Written as DNA, the CDR3 is TGTGCCACCAGCAGAACAGCGGGAGAGAGCTCCTACGAGCAGTACTTC.

The rearrangement links TRBV7-9 to TRBJ2-3; TRBD2 might be the D (5 bases). Germline-derived CDR1 and CDR2 are SEHNR and FQNEAQ (reference sequence). The CDR3 totals 18 residues. Trimming removed 0 bases at V and 9 bases at J, with 25 bases between. CDR3 residues: CASSLALGAVADWVTQYF. CDR3 nucleotide sequence: TGTGCCAGCAGCTTAGCGCTCGGAGCGGTCGCAGATTGGGTGACGCAGTATTTT.

The chain has TRBV19 and TRBJ2-5; no clear D. Between the trimmed V and J ends, which lost 2 bases and 3 bases, there was a span of 7 bases. The CDR3 is 13 residues long. Germline CDR1 and CDR2: LNHDA and SQIVND (reference sequence). The CDR3 bases are TGTGCCAGTAGTATACCTCAGGAAGAGACCCAGTACTTC. Protein product: CASSIPQEETQYF.